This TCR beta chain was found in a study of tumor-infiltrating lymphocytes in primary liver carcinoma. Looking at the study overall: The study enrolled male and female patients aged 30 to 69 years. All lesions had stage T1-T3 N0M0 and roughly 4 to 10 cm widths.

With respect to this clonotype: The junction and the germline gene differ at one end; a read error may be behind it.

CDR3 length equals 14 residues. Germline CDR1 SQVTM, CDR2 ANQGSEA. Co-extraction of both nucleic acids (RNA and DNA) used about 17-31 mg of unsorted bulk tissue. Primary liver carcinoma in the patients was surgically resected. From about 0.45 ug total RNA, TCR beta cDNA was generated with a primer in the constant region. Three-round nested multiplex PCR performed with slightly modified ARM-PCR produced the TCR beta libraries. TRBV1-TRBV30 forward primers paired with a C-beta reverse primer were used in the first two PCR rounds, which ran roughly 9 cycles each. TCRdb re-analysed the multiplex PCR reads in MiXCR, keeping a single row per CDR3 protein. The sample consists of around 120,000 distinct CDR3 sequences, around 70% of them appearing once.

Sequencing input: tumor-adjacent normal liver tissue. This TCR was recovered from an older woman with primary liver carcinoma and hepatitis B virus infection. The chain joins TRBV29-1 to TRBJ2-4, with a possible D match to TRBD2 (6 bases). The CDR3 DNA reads TGCAGCCTAGCGAGCTCCCTCTGGGAAAACATTCAGTATTTC. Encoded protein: CSLASSLWENIQYF. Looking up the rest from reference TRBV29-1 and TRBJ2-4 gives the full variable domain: SAVISQKPSRDICQRGTSLTIQCQVDSQVTMMFWYRQQPGQSLTLIATANQGSEATYESGFVIDKFPISRPNLTFSTLTVSNMSPEDSSIYLCSLASSLWENIQYFGAGTRLSVL.